Given below is one TCR beta chain in context. Measured with immunoSEQ multiplex PCR; TCRdb has only the in-frame clones, and not every one. The repertoire includes about 27,000 clones, approximately 96% of them detected once, and less than 1% sits in the top ten. The V gene's germline CDR1 is LNHDA and CDR2 SQIVND (reference sequence). The CDR3 length is 15 residues. V lost 5 bases to trimming and J lost 5 bases; unmatched junction nucleotides: 4. This sample was taken from a study of graft-versus-host responses after intestinal transplantation. The material was PBMCs, obtained nearly 31 days after intestinal transplant. V is TRBV19 and J is TRBJ2-5; TRBD2 aligns across 14 bases. The clonotype was recovered from a human patient who received an intestinal transplant, so some T cells may come from the graft donor. CDR3 residues: CASSPRTSGGETQYF. The CDR3 DNA reads as TGTGCCAGTAGTCCCCGGACTAGCGGGGGGGAGACCCAGTACTTC. The complete variable domain, with remaining parts taken from reference TRBV19 and TRBJ2-5, reads DGGITQSPKYLFRKEGQNVTLSCEQNLNHDAMYWYRQDPGQGLRLIYYSQIVNDFQKGDIAEGYSVSREKKESFPLTVTSAQKNPTAFYLCASSPRTSGGETQYFGPGTRLLVL.